Below, 29 T cell receptor beta chains from the same sample are listed, as sequenced in a study of cytomegalovirus exposure and HLA in healthy donors. The PCR was carried out with 60 Vbeta primers and 13 Jbeta primers. Only in-frame clones appear in the TCRdb table, and some are missing; sequencing was by immunoSEQ multiplex PCR. The sample lists fewer than 250,000 clones, 75% to 90% occurring once. Sequenced sample: PBMCs. Receptor source: a man aged 30 to 45 in good health and CMV-seronegative.

This clone appeared a single time. The gene calls are TRBV27 and TRBJ2-7, with 7 bases matching TRBD2. V trimming: 5 bases; J trimming: 7 bases; junction bases outside the gene matches: 2. CDR1 is MNHEY and CDR2 is SMNVEV in the germline V gene (reference sequence). The CDR3 consists of 11 residues. The CDR3 loop reads CASSVGGEQYF. The DNA for the CDR3 is TGTGCCAGCAGTGTGGGGGGGGAGCAGTACTTC.

J is TRBJ2-5 and V is TRBV4-1; TRBD2 agrees at 9 bases. The end of the DNA fits TRBJ2-7 better, so the J call may be wrong. Germline V gene lookup returns CDR1 MGHRA and CDR2 YSYEKL. The CDR3 spans 15 residues. CDR3: CASSPPERGANEQYF. The CDR3 nucleotides read TGCGCCAGCAGCCCCCCGGAGCGGGGGGCCAACGAGCAGTACTTC.

Concerning this clone: Within the sample, other DNA sequences also encode this same CDR3. In DNA form, the CDR3 reads TGTGCCAGCAGCTTCCGGGGAGGCGGGGAGCTGTTTTTT. Protein product: CASSFRGGGELFF. The V call is TRBV7-9, the J call TRBJ2-2; D perhaps matches TRBD2 (6 bases). Germline V CDR1 and CDR2: SEHNR, FQNEAQ (reference sequence). CDR3 length equals 13 residues. Trimming stripped 3 bases from V and 7 bases from J, with 9 bases between.

This clone came up once. The V call is TRBV28, the J call TRBJ2-5; TRBD1 aligns across 10 bases. V was pared by 2 bases and J by 7 bases, with 4 bases of the junction left unmatched. CDR3 size: 14 residues. Germline assignment: CDR1 MDHEN and CDR2 SYDVKM. The CDR3 bases are TGTGCCAGCAGTTTAGCAGGACAGGGGGTGACCCAGTACTTC. Translation: CASSLAGQGVTQYF.

The J gene is TRBJ2-3, the V gene TRBV10-2; D gene ambiguous. The V gene lost 7 bases and the J gene lost 4 bases, with 9 bases spanning the gap. The germline gives CDR1 WSHSY, CDR2 SAAADI. CDR3 length: 12 amino acids. The CDR3 spells CASILRADTQYF. DNA of the CDR3: TGCGCCAGCATCTTGCGTGCAGATACGCAGTATTTT.

J is TRBJ2-7 and V is TRBV6-5, with TRBD2 matching over 10 bases. CDR1 MNHEY and CDR2 SVGAGI come from the germline V gene. The CDR3 consists of 15 residues. After removal of 6 bases from V and 4 bases from J, the junction contained 9 bases not matched to a gene. CDR3 sequence: CASSPPLAGDYEQYF. In DNA, the CDR3 is TGTGCCAGCAGCCCCCCCCTAGCGGGGGATTACGAGCAGTACTTC.

The chain has TRBV4-1 and TRBJ2-7, with 8 bases fitting TRBD1. Germline V gene data show CDR1 as MGHRA and CDR2 as YSYEKL. V was pared by 0 bases and J by 3 bases, with 10 bases of the junction left unmatched. The CDR3 is made up of 17 amino acids. The chain's CDR3 is CASSQDTDRATHYEQYF. Written as DNA, the CDR3 is TGCGCCAGCAGCCAAGATACGGACAGGGCAACCCACTACGAGCAGTACTTC.

The chain uses TRBV9 and TRBJ2-1; D might be TRBD1 (6 bases). This CDR3 is 15 amino acids long. Germline CDR1 is SGDLS and CDR2 is YYNGEE. V shed 4 bases and J shed 4 bases, with 15 bases lying between them. CDR3 in DNA: TGTGCCAGCAGCAGTGGCAGGGGATATTACAATGAGCAGTTCTTC. This translates into CASSSGRGYYNEQFF.

This clone has only a few counts. Here the CDR3 DNA reads TGTGCCAGCATCCTGGGCCCGAAGACCCAGTACTTC. Amino acids: CASILGPKTQYF. The rearrangement uses TRBV2 and TRBJ2-5; D not certain. V lost 7 bases to trimming and J lost 6 bases, with 12 bases between them. The CDR3 loop spans 12 amino acids. Germline CDR1 and CDR2: SNHLY and FYNNEI.

In DNA form, the CDR3 reads TGCGCCAGCAGTCCGGGAGTCCACACTGAAGCTTTCTTT. This encodes CASSPGVHTEAFF. This chain links TRBV5-1 with TRBJ1-1; no reliable D call. The CDR3 totals 13 residues. Germline CDR1 SGHRS, CDR2 YFSETQ. With 5 bases removed from V and 3 bases from J, the gap between germline ends came to 11 bases.

V usage is TRBV28 and J usage is TRBJ2-2; no definite D call. The CDR3 is made up of 14 amino acids. Trimming removed 4 bases from V and 2 bases from J, with 8 bases in between. Germline CDR1 MDHEN, CDR2 SYDVKM. DNA for the CDR3: TGTGCCAGCAGTTCTACCCCTAACACCGGGGAGCTGTTTTTT. This sequence encodes CASSSTPNTGELFF.

The gene calls are TRBV5-4 and TRBJ2-7, with TRBD2 as a possible D gene (5 bases). There are 14 residues in the CDR3. Trimming removed 2 bases at V and 0 bases at J, with 9 bases between. Germline V lookup: CDR1 SGHNT, CDR2 YYREEE (reference sequence). CDR3 amino acids: CASSLEGRSYEQYF. The DNA for the CDR3 is TGTGCCAGCAGCTTAGAGGGTCGCTCCTACGAGCAGTACTTC.

J is TRBJ2-7 and V is TRBV7-6; TRBD1 agrees at 7 bases. CDR1 SGHVS and CDR2 FNYEAQ come from the germline V gene. The CDR3 length is 14 residues. Trimming took 5 bases from V and 0 from J; bases not matched to a gene: 4. The CDR3 is CASSVTGYSYEQYF. In DNA, the CDR3 is TGTGCCAGCAGCGTGACAGGGTACTCCTACGAGCAGTACTTC.

The chain uses TRBV10-2 and TRBJ1-2; the D is unclear. Germline CDR1 reads WSHSY; CDR2 reads SAAADI. V was trimmed by 7 bases and J by 4 bases, leaving 22 bases between them. The CDR3 spans 16 residues. CDR3 sequence reads: CASTPLAPEHGYGYTF. The CDR3 DNA follows: TGCGCCAGCACCCCATTAGCCCCAGAACACGGCTATGGCTACACCTTC.

This clone was detected only a few times. The chain couples TRBV6-4 to TRBJ1-1; 10 nucleotides line up with TRBD1. Per germline, CDR1 MRHNA and CDR2 SNTAGT. With 4 bases clipped from V and 6 bases from J, the junction kept 11 bases outside the gene matches. This CDR3 comprises 16 residues. The CDR3 region is CASSAYSGTGAPEAFF. The CDR3 nucleotides are TGTGCCAGCAGTGCCTACTCTGGGACAGGGGCCCCTGAAGCTTTCTTT.

The chain links TRBV7-9 to TRBJ1-4; the D is unclear. Germline CDR1 is SEHNR and CDR2 is FQNEAQ (reference sequence). The CDR3 has 14 amino acids. V was shortened by 0 bases and J by 8 bases, with 10 bases between the two germline ends. The CDR3 protein is CASSLALGVEKLFF. CDR3 nucleotides: TGTGCCAGCAGCTTAGCGCTTGGAGTCGAAAAACTGTTTTTT.

The gene calls are TRBV7-6 and TRBJ2-7; 8 bases map to TRBD2. The CDR3 is made up of 18 amino acids. Germline V gene sequence: CDR1 SGHVS, CDR2 FNYEAQ. J gave up 5 bases and V 2 bases, and 17 bases lay outside the gene matches. The CDR3 loop reads CASSLKFRGAGGHNEQYF. Written as DNA, the CDR3 is TGTGCCAGCAGCTTAAAGTTCAGGGGCGCGGGAGGTCATAACGAGCAGTACTTC.

The V gene is TRBV5-1, the J gene TRBJ1-4; TRBD1 aligns across 11 bases. Germline lookup yields CDR1 SGHRS and CDR2 YFSETQ. The CDR3 runs to 14 residues. J was trimmed by 7 bases and V by 4 bases; bases with no gene match: 3. The CDR3 coding sequence is TGCGCCAGCAGCCGGACAGGGGGCTTTGAAAAACTGTTTTTT. Translating it yields CASSRTGGFEKLFF.

The chain recombines TRBV18 with TRBJ1-6, with D maybe TRBD1 (5 bases). The CDR3 consists of 15 residues. CDR1 KGHSH and CDR2 LQKENI come from the germline V gene. Trimming took 1 base from V and 7 from J, leaving 11 bases between them. The CDR3 region has the DNA TGTGCCAGCTCACCACTTGGGCGGGGGAATTCACCCCTCCACTTT. Its translation is CASSPLGRGNSPLHF.

CDR3 in amino acids: CASSRTGFPSYEQYF. Written as DNA, the CDR3 is TGTGCCAGTAGTCGGACAGGGTTTCCCTCCTACGAGCAGTACTTC. The chain is built from TRBV19 and TRBJ2-7; 8 bases match TRBD1. Germline-derived CDR1 and CDR2 are LNHDA and SQIVND (reference sequence). CDR3 length equals 15 residues. V was pared by 5 bases and J by 0 bases, with 6 bases of the junction left unmatched.

This clone occurred once. The chain is built from TRBV4-2 and TRBJ2-3; perhaps TRBD2 as D (6 bases). CDR3 length: 15 residues. Germline V CDR1 and CDR2: LGHNA, YNFKEQ. V gave up 4 bases and J gave up 3 bases, with 14 bases separating them. CDR3 nucleotide sequence: TGTGCCAGCAGCCCGACTAGTGATCGGACAGATACGCAGTATTTT. Residues: CASSPTSDRTDTQYF.

This chain links TRBV29-1 with TRBJ1-3, with D unclear. V shed 3 bases and J shed 3 bases, with 9 bases lying between them. The CDR3 contains 13 residues. Germline V lookup: CDR1 SQVTM, CDR2 ANQGSEA. CDR3: CSVDVTGGNTIYF. The CDR3 nucleotides are TGCAGCGTTGACGTTACGGGTGGAAACACCATATATTTT.

This clone was seen more than once but under ten times. The genes are TRBV28 and TRBJ1-3; TRBD1 is a possible D gene (5 bases). The length of the CDR3 is 16 residues. The V end was cut by 1 base, the J end by 2 bases, with 12 bases between. Germline CDR1 is MDHEN and CDR2 is SYDVKM. CDR3 DNA: TGTGCCAGCAGTTTATTCAGGCCGACAGCTGGAAACACCATATATTTT. Amino acids: CASSLFRPTAGNTIYF.

The CDR3 DNA is TGTGCCAGCGCGACAGGGATCAGGCAGCCCCAGCATTTT. Translation: CASATGIRQPQHF. The chain links TRBV18 to TRBJ1-5, with 7 bases fitting TRBD1. Looked up from germline, CDR1 is KGHSH and CDR2 is LQKENI. The J segment lost 7 bases and the V segment lost 8 bases, leaving 8 bases of the junction unmatched. CDR3 length: 13 amino acids.

J is TRBJ2-3 and V is TRBV5-4; 8 nucleotides line up with TRBD2. CDR3 length: 16 amino acids. After removal of 3 bases from V and 6 bases from J, the junction contained 12 bases not matched to a gene. CDR1 and CDR2 from the germline V gene are SGHNT and YYREEE (reference sequence). The CDR3 reads CASSSQVSGGRDTQYF. For the CDR3, the DNA is TGTGCCAGCAGCTCCCAGGTCTCGGGGGGGCGGGATACGCAGTATTTT. Combining the CDR3 with reference TRBV5-4 and TRBJ2-3 gives the whole variable domain ETGVTQSPTHLIKTRGQQVTLRCSSQSGHNTVSWYQQALGQGPQFIFQYYREEENGRGNFPPRFSGLQFPNYSSELNVNALELDDSALYLCASSSQVSGGRDTQYFGPGTRLTVL.

The chain carries TRBV18 and TRBJ2-3; 7 bases agree with TRBD2. The CDR3 has 13 residues. V trimming: 8 bases; J trimming: 6 bases; junction bases outside the gene matches: 8. Germline V gene lookup returns CDR1 KGHSH and CDR2 LQKENI. The CDR3 spells CASLRPGGDTQYF. In nucleotides, the CDR3 is TGTGCCAGCCTCCGCCCGGGGGGTGATACGCAGTATTTT.

The chain uses TRBV30 and TRBJ2-7, with TRBD2 identical over 7 bases. V gave up 4 bases and J gave up 6 bases; unmatched junction bases: 12. The germline gives CDR1 GTSNPN, CDR2 SVGIG (reference sequence). The CDR3 extends over 14 amino acids. In DNA, the CDR3 is TGTGCCTGGACCCGGACACGAAGCGGGGCCGAGCAGTACTTC. Its translation is CAWTRTRSGAEQYF.

This CDR3 reads CSARHGYGYTF. DNA for the CDR3: TGCAGTGCTCGACATGGCTATGGCTACACCTTC. The chain employs TRBV20-1 and TRBJ1-2; D is ambiguous. There are 11 residues in the CDR3. V gave up 5 bases and J gave up 4 bases, with 8 bases separating them. In germline, CDR1 is DFQATT, CDR2 SNEGSKA (reference sequence).

The CDR3 sequence is CASSPRGLGSSHSRNYGYTF. The CDR3 nucleotides are TGTGCCAGCAGTCCCCGCGGGCTGGGCTCCAGCCACTCCCGGAACTATGGCTACACCTTC. The V call is TRBV28, the J call TRBJ1-2; D is undetermined. V was clipped by 5 bases and J by 2 bases, with 30 bases between them. CDR1 is MDHEN, CDR2 SYDVKM, per germline. CDR3 size: 20 residues.